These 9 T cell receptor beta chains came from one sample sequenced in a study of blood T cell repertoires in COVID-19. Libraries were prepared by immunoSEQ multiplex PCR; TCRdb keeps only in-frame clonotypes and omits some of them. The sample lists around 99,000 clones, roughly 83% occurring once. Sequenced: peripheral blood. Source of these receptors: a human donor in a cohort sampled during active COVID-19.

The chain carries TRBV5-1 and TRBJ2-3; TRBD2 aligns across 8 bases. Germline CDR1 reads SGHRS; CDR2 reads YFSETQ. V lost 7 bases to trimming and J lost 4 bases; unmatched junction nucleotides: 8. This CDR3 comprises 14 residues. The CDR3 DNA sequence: TGCGCCAGCCGGGGGGGAAATGGGGCAGATACGCAGTATTTT. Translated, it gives CASRGGNGADTQYF.

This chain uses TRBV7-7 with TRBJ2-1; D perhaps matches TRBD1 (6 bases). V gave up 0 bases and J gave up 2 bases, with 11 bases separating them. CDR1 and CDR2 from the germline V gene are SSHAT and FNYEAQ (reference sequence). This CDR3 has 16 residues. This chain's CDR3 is CASSLAPRGTYNEQFF. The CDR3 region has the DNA TGTGCCAGCAGCTTAGCCCCCAGGGGAACCTACAATGAGCAGTTCTTC.

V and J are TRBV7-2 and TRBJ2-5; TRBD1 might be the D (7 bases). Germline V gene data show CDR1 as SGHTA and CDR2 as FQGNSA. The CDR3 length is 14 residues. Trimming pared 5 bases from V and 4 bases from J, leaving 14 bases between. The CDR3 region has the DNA TGTGCCAGCAGCCGTGCAGGGGGAGGAGAGACCCAGTACTTC. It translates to CASSRAGGGETQYF.

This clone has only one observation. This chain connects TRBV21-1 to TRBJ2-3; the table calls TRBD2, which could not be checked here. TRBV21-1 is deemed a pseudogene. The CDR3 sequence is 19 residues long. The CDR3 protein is CASSPRSRTSGNRTDTQYF. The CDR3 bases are TGTGCCAGCAGCCCCCGGTCCCGGACTAGCGGAAATCGCACAGATACGCAGTATTTT.

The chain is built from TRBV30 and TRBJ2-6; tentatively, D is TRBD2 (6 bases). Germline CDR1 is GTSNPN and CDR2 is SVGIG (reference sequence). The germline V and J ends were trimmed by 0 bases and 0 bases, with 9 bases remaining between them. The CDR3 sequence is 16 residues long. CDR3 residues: CAWSVGGNSGANVLTF. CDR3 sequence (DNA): TGTGCCTGGAGTGTAGGCGGGAACTCTGGGGCCAACGTCCTGACTTTC.

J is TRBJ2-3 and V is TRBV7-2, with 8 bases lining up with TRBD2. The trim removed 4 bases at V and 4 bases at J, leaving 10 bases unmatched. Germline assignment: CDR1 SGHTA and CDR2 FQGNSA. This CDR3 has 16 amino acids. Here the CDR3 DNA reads TGTGCCAGCAGCTCGGTAGGAGGACTAGCACCAGATACGCAGTATTTT. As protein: CASSSVGGLAPDTQYF.

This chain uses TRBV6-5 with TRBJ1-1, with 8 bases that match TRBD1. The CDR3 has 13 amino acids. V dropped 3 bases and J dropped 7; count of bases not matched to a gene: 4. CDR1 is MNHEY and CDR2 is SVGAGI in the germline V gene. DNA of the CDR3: TGTGCCAGCAGTTATCTACAGGGGGGTGAAGCTTTCTTT. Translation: CASSYLQGGEAFF.

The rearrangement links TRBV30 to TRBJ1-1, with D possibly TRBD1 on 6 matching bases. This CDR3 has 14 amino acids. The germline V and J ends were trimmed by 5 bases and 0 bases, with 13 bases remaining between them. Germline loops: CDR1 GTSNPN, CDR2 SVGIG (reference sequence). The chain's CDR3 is CAWGLQGMNTEAFF. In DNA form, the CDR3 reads TGTGCCTGGGGGCTACAGGGCATGAACACTGAAGCTTTCTTT.

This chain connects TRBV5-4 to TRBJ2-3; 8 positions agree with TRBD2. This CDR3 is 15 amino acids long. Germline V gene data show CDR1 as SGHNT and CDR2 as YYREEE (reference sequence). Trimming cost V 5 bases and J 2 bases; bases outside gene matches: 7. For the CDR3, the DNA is TGTGCCAGCAGGAAGCGGGAGTCCTTCACAGATACGCAGTATTTT. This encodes CASRKRESFTDTQYF.